These 18 T cell receptor beta chains were all obtained from the same sample, sequenced in a study of CD8 T cells in ankylosing spondylitis. MiXCR, run by TCRdb on the 5' RACE reads, gives a single entry per CDR3 protein. The repertoire consists of 250,000 or so distinct CDR3 sequences, with roughly a quarter occurring once and the leading ten covering 0.61%. The sequenced sample consisted of blood, either unsorted or a sorted T cell fraction (not recorded which). All receptors come from a male donor with ankylosing spondylitis or in good health (not recorded which).

This clonotype has at least ten counts. This chain connects TRBV10-3 to TRBJ2-1, with 8 bases identical to TRBD1. The CDR3 has 14 amino acids. Germline values: CDR1 ENHRY, CDR2 SYGVKD. Trimming took 2 bases from V and 5 from J; bases not matched to a gene: 2. CDR3 bases: TGTGCCATCAGTGAGGGGGACAGGCACAATGAGCAGTTCTTC. Translating gives CAISEGDRHNEQFF.

The J gene is TRBJ2-1, the V gene TRBV19; 10 nucleotides align to TRBD1. CDR1 LNHDA and CDR2 SQIVND come from the germline V gene (reference sequence). The CDR3 totals 16 residues. Losses at the gene ends were 4 bases for V and 6 bases for J; bases not matched to a gene: 9. CDR3 nucleotides: TGTGCCAGTAGTAACCGTCCGGGACAGGGGTTCAATGAGCAGTTCTTC. Translated: CASSNRPGQGFNEQFF.

Ten or more counts support this clonotype. This rearrangement joins TRBV5-1 to TRBJ2-7; 10 bases fit TRBD2. The CDR3 runs 16 residues. V lost 4 bases and J lost 2; bases outside the gene matches: 9. Germline CDR1 and CDR2: SGHRS and YFSETQ. Here the CDR3 DNA reads TGCGCCAGCAGCAAACGGACTAGCGGAGATCCCTACGAGCAGTACTTC. Translation gives CASSKRTSGDPYEQYF.

This clonotype was seen a handful of times. The V and J genes are TRBV20-1 and TRBJ2-5; no reliable D call. The CDR3 extends over 10 amino acids. Germline CDR1 DFQATT, CDR2 SNEGSKA (reference sequence). This CDR3 reads CRVGRETQYF. As DNA, the CDR3 is TGCAGAGTAGGGCGGGAGACCCAGTACTTC.

This clonotype has ten or more counts. The chain couples TRBV6-5 to TRBJ1-5, with 8 bases lining up with TRBD1. Per germline, CDR1 MNHEY and CDR2 SVGAGI. J was trimmed by 4 bases and V by 4 bases; bases with no gene match: 9. This CDR3 region has 16 residues. The CDR3 DNA follows: TGTGCCAGCAGTTTTACCGGGACAGGATATAATCAGCCCCAGCATTTT. It codes for CASSFTGTGYNQPQHF.

The chain combines TRBV5-1 with TRBJ2-5, with D tentatively TRBD2 (6 bases). This CDR3 has 14 amino acids. V lost 4 bases to trimming and J lost 5 bases, with 15 bases between them. The germline V gene has CDR1 SGHRS and CDR2 YFSETQ. CDR3 residues: CASSGGTVRETQYF. CDR3 nucleotides: TGCGCCAGCAGCGGGGGGACGGTCCGGGAGACCCAGTACTTC.

This clonotype was found a few times. V usage is TRBV12-3 or TRBV12-4 and J usage is TRBJ2-1; no definite D call. The V end lost 8 bases, the J end lost 1 base, and 12 bases lay between the germline ends. CDR3 size: 14 residues. CDR3 bases: TGTGCCAGCGGACGGAGAGCATCCTACAATGAGCAGTTCTTC. Its protein is CASGRRASYNEQFF.

At least ten counts were recorded for this clonotype. The V and J genes are TRBV10-3 and TRBJ2-7; a possible D gene is TRBD1 (6 bases). The V gene lost 6 bases and the J gene lost 1 base, with 16 bases spanning the gap. The CDR3 has 15 residues. The germline CDR1 and CDR2 sequences are ENHRY and SYGVKD. The CDR3 nucleotides read TGTGCCATCAGCGTCCATGGGGGCAGTTCCTACGAGCAGTACTTC. This translates into CAISVHGGSSYEQYF.

This chain connects TRBV19 to TRBJ2-1; D may be TRBD2 (6 bases). Germline CDR1 reads LNHDA; CDR2 reads SQIVND (reference sequence). Trimming took off 3 bases at V and 2 bases at J, with 11 bases between the two ends. The CDR3 is 15 residues long. CDR3 region: CASSMGAGTYNEQFF. The CDR3 DNA reads TGTGCCAGTAGTATGGGTGCGGGGACCTACAATGAGCAGTTCTTC.

The table lists this clonotype with many counts. This sequence joins TRBV12-3 or TRBV12-4 and TRBJ2-7; the D gene is possibly TRBD2 (5 bases). The CDR3 sequence is 16 residues long. V shed 6 bases and J shed 2 bases, with 20 bases lying between them. CDR3 amino acids: CASSLKRFRGTYEQYF. CDR3 DNA sequence: TGTGCCAGCAGCCTGAAACGCTTCCGGGGTACCTACGAGCAGTACTTC.

This clonotype was counted between two and nine times. This chain uses TRBV6-1 with TRBJ1-6; 9 bases agree with TRBD1. Unmatched junction bases numbered 4, after V lost 4 bases and J lost 6 bases. There are 15 residues in the CDR3. Looked up from germline, CDR1 is MNHNS and CDR2 is SASEGT. CDR3 bases: TGTGCCAGCAGTGCCGGGACAGGGTTTAATTCACCCCTCCACTTT. This encodes CASSAGTGFNSPLHF.

This rearrangement joins TRBV10-3 to TRBJ2-1; 14 nucleotides agree with TRBD2. Germline V lookup: CDR1 ENHRY, CDR2 SYGVKD. This CDR3 contains 15 residues. V shed 7 bases and J 7 bases; nucleotides not matched to a gene: 6. This chain's CDR3 is CAITSGLAGANEQFF. The CDR3 DNA reads TGTGCCATCACCTCGGGACTAGCGGGGGCTAATGAGCAGTTCTTC.

Many counts were recorded for this clonotype. This chain links TRBV11-2 with TRBJ2-1; TRBD1 matches at 11 bases. After removal of 7 bases from V and 9 bases from J, the junction contained 8 bases not matched to a gene. The V gene's germline CDR1 is SGHAT and CDR2 FQNNGV. The CDR3 contains 14 residues. CDR3 sequence: CASNRDRGVGEQFF. Written as DNA, the CDR3 is TGTGCCAGCAACCGGGACAGGGGGGTCGGTGAGCAGTTCTTC.

The rearrangement joins TRBV29-1 to TRBJ2-5, with TRBD2 matching over 9 bases. J lost 3 bases, V lost 7 bases, and 6 bases had no gene match. This CDR3 is 13 amino acids long. Germline lookup yields CDR1 SQVTM and CDR2 ANQGSEA. The CDR3 coding sequence is TGCAGCGGAAACCGACTAGCGGAAGAGACCCAGTACTTC. Translating it yields CSGNRLAEETQYF. Supplemented by reference TRBV29-1 and TRBJ2-5, the full variable domain reads SAVISQKPSRDICQRGTSLTIQCQVDSQVTMMFWYRQQPGQSLTLIATANQGSEATYESGFVIDKFPISRPNLTFSTLTVSNMSPEDSSIYLCSGNRLAEETQYFGPGTRLLVL.

This chain connects TRBV20-1 to TRBJ2-7; D gene unclear. Trimming shortened V by 6 bases and J by 6 bases, and 12 bases separated the two germline ends. Germline CDR1 is DFQATT and CDR2 is SNEGSKA (reference sequence). This CDR3 region has 11 residues. CDR3 in amino acids: CSAARRVEQYF. The CDR3 DNA reads TGCAGTGCCGCCAGACGCGTCGAGCAGTACTTC.

This chain joins TRBV20-1 and TRBJ2-5, with 9 bases matching TRBD1. The germline gives CDR1 DFQATT, CDR2 SNEGSKA (reference sequence). The CDR3 has 14 residues. V was clipped by 6 bases and J by 1 base; unmatched bases: 6. This chain's CDR3 is CSASGQGLQETQYF. CDR3 in DNA: TGCAGTGCCTCGGGACAGGGCCTCCAAGAGACCCAGTACTTC.

This clonotype was detected only a few times. The genes are TRBV11-2 and TRBJ2-7, with 9 bases aligning to TRBD1. The CDR3 sequence is 15 residues long. V lost 5 bases to trimming and J lost 6 bases; unmatched junction nucleotides: 11. Germline V gene sequence: CDR1 SGHAT, CDR2 FQNNGV. DNA of the CDR3: TGTGCCAGCAGCCAAGAGCCTACAGGGGGCGTCGAGCAGTACTTC. Protein product: CASSQEPTGGVEQYF.

This clonotype was picked up a small number of times. The CDR3 loop reads CSVVRGGDEQYF. The CDR3 DNA follows: TGCAGCGTTGTTAGGGGAGGAGACGAGCAGTACTTC. The V call is TRBV29-1, the J call TRBJ2-7, with TRBD2 as a possible D gene (6 bases). Looked up from germline, CDR1 is SQVTM and CDR2 is ANQGSEA. The CDR3 has 12 residues. The V and J ends lost 4 bases and 5 bases respectively, with 12 bases between them.